This T cell receptor (beta chain) was recovered during a study of spatial heterogeneity in lung cancer. Germline CDR1 is SGHTA and CDR2 is FQGNSA. The CDR3 extends over 16 amino acids. V dropped 5 bases and J dropped 8; count of bases not matched to a gene: 15. MiXCR was run by TCRdb on the 5' RACE reads, yielding one entry per CDR3 protein. The sample carries 89,000 or so distinct CDR3 sequences, 15% to 20% recorded once. In its sample, this clonotype was seen a few times. As for time point: sample taken at primary tumor resection. Tumor, nontumor lung or frozen PBMC supplied whole RNA, sequenced without sorting.

The chain links TRBV7-2 to TRBJ2-3; TRBD2 matches at 8 bases. This sequence was found in a male donor with early-stage non-small cell lung cancer. The sequenced sample was PBMCs, obtained at surgery. CDR3 region: CASSPGGGGPYGTQYF. CDR3 coding DNA: TGTGCCAGCAGCCCCGGGGGCGGGGGGCCCTATGGTACGCAGTATTTT.